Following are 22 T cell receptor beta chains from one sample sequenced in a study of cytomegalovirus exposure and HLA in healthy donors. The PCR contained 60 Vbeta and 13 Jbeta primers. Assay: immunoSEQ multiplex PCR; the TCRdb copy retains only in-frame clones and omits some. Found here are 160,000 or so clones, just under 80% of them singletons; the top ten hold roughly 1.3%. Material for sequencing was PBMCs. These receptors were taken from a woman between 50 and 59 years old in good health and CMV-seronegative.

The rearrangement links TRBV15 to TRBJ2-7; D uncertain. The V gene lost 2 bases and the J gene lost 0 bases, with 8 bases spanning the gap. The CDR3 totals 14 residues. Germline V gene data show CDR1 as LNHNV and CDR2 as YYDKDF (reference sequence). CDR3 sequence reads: CATSRPGSSYEQYF. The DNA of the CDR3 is TGTGCCACCAGCAGACCGGGTTCCTCCTACGAGCAGTACTTC.

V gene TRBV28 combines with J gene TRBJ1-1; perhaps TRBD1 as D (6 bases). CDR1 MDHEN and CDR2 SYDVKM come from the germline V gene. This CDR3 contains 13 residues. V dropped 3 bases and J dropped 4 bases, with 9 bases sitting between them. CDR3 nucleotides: TGTGCCAGCAGTTTTGCAGGGGCCACTGAAGCTTTCTTT. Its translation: CASSFAGATEAFF.

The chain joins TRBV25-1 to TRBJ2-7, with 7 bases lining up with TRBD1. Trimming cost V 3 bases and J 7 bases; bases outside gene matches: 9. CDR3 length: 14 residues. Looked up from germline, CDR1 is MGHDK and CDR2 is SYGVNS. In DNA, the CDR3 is TGTGCCAGCAGTGAGGCAGGGGGTACGGGAGAGCAGTACTTC. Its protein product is CASSEAGGTGEQYF.

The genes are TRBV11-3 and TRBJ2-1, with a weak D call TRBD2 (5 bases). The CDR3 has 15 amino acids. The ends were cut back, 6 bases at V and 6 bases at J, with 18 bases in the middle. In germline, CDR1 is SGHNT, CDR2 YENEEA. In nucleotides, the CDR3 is TGTGCCAGCAGTTCCGGACTGGGCTATATCAATGAGCAGTTCTTC. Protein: CASSSGLGYINEQFF.

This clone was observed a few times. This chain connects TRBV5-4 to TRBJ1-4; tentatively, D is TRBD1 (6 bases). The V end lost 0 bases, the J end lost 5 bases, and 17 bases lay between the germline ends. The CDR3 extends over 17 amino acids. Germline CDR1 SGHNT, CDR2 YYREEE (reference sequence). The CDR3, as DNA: TGTGCCAGCAGCTTGGCCGCCGGACAGAATCGGAATGAAAAACTGTTTTTT. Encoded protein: CASSLAAGQNRNEKLFF.

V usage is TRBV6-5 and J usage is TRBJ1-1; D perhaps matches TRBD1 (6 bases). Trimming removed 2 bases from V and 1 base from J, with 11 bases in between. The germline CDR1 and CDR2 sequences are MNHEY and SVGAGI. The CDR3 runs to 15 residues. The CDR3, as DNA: TGTGCCAGCAGTTACGGGGCAGGGGCGAACACTGAAGCTTTCTTT. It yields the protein CASSYGAGANTEAFF.

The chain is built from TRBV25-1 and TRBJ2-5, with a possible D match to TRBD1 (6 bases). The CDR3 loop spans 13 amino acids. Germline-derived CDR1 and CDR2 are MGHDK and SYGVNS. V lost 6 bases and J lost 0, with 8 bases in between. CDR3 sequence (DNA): TGTGCCAGCAGCACAGGGTACCAAGAGACCCAGTACTTC. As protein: CASSTGYQETQYF.

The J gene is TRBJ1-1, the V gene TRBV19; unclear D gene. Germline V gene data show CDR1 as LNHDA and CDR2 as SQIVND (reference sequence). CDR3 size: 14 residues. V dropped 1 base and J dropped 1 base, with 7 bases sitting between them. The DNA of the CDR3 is TGTGCCAGTAGTATAGGGGCCCCGAACACTGAAGCTTTCTTT. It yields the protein CASSIGAPNTEAFF.

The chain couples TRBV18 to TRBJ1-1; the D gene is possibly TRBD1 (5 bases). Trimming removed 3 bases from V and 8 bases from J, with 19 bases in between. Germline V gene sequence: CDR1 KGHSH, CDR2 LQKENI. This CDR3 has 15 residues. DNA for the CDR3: TGTGCCAGCTCACCGCCTCCGGGGGTTGGGTCAGAAGCTTTCTTT. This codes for CASSPPPGVGSEAFF.

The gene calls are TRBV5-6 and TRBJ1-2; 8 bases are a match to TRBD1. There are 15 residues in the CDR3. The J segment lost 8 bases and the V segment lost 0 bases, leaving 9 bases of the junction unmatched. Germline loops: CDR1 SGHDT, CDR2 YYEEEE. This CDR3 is CASSLGGQGARGYTF. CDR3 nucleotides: TGTGCCAGCAGCTTGGGGGGGCAGGGGGCGCGAGGCTACACCTTC.

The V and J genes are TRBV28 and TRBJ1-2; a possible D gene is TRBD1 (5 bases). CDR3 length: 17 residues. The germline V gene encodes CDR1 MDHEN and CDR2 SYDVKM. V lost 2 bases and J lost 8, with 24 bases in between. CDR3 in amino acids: CASSLVYASGGRGGYTF. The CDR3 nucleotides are TGTGCCAGCAGTTTAGTTTACGCGTCGGGGGGGAGAGGAGGCTACACCTTC.

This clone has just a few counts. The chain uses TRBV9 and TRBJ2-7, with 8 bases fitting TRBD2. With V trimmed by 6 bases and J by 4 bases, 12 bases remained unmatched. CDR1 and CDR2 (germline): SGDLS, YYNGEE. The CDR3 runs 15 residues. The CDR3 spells CASTRGAGDPYEQYF. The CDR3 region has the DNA TGTGCCAGCACGAGGGGAGCGGGGGACCCGTACGAGCAGTACTTC.

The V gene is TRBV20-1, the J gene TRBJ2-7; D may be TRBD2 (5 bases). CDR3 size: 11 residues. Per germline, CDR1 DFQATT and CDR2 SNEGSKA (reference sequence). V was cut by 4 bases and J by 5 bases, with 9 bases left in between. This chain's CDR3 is CSATRRDEQYF. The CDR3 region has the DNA TGCAGTGCTACCAGGCGGGACGAGCAGTACTTC.

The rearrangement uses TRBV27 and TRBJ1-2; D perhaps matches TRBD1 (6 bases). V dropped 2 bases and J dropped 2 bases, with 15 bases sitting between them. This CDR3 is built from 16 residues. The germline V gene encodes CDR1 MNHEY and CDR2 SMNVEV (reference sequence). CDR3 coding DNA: TGTGCCAGCAGTTTAACTGGGGGCGAGGGGAACTATGGCTACACCTTC. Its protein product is CASSLTGGEGNYGYTF.

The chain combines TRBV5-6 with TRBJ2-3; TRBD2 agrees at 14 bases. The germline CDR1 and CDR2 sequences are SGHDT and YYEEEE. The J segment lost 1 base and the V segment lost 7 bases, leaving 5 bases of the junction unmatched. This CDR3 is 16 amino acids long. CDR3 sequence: CASDPGLAGGTDTQYF. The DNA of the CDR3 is TGTGCCAGCGACCCGGGACTAGCGGGGGGCACAGATACGCAGTATTTT.

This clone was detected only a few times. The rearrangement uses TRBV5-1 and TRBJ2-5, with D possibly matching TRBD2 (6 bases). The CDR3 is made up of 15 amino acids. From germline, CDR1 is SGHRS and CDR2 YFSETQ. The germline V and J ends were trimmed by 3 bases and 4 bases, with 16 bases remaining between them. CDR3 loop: CASSSMGGLTETQYF. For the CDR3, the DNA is TGCGCCAGCAGCTCCATGGGGGGACTGACAGAGACCCAGTACTTC.

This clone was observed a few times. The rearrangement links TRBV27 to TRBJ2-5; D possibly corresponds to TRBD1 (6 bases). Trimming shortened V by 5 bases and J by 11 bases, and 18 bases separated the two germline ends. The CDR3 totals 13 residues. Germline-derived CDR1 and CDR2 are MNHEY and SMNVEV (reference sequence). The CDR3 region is CASSPGQFKGQYF. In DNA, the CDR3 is TGTGCCAGCAGTCCCGGACAGTTCAAGGGGCAGTACTTC.

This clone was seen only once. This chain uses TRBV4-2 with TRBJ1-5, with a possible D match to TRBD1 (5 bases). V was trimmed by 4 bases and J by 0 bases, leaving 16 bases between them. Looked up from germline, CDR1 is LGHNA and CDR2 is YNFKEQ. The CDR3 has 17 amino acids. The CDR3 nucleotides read TGTGCCAGCAGCCTCTCACGGGGAGGGGATAGCAATCAGCCCCAGCATTTT. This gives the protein CASSLSRGGDSNQPQHF.

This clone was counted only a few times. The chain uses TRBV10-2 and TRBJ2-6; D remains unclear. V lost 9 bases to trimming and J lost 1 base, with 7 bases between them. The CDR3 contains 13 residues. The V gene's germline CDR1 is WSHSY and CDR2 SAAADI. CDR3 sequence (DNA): TGCGCCAGTTTCGAGTCTGGGGCCAACGTCCTGACTTTC. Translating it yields CASFESGANVLTF.

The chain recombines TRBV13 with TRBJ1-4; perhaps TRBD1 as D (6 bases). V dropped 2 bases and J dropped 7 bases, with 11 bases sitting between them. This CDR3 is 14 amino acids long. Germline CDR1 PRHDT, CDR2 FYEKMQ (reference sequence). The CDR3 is CASSLSYRVEKLFF. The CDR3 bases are TGTGCCAGCAGCTTAAGCTACAGGGTTGAAAAACTGTTTTTT.

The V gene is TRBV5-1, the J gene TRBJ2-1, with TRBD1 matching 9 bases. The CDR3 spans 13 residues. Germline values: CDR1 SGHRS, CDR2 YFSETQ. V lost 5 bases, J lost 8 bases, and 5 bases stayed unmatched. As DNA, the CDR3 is TGCGCCAGCAGACGAAGGACAGGGGATGAGCAGTTCTTC. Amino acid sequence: CASRRRTGDEQFF.

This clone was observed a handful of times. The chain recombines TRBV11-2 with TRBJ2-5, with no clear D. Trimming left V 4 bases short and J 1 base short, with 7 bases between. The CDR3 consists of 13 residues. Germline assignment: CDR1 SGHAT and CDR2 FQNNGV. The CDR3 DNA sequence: TGTGCCAGCAGCTCTCTCTCCCAAGAGACCCAGTACTTC. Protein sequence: CASSSLSQETQYF.